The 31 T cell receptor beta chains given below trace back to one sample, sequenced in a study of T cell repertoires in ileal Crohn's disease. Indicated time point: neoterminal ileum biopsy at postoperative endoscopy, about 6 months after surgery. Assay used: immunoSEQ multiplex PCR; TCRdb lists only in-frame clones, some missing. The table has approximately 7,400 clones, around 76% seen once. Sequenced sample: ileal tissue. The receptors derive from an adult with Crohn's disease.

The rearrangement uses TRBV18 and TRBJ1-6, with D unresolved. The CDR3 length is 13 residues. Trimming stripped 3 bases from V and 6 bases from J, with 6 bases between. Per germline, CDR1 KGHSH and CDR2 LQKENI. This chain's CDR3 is CASSPAVNSPLHF. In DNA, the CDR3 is TGTGCCAGCTCACCGGCCGTTAATTCACCCCTCCACTTT.

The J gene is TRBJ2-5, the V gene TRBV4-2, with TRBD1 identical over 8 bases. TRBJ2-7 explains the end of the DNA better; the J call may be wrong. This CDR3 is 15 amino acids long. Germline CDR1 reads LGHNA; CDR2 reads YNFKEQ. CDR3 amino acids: CASSRQGASSYEQYF. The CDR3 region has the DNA TGTGCCAGCAGCCGTCAGGGGGCTAGCTCCTACGAGCAGTACTTC.

CDR3 in DNA: TGTGCCAGCAGCTTGGGTAGTGAAGAGACCCAGTACTTC. Translating it yields CASSLGSEETQYF. V is TRBV5-6 and J is TRBJ2-5; D not certain. The CDR3 is 13 residues long. Germline lookup yields CDR1 SGHDT and CDR2 YYEEEE. The V and J ends lost 0 bases and 3 bases respectively, with 6 bases between them. Full variable domain (outside the CDR3, taken from reference TRBV5-6 and TRBJ2-5): DAGVTQSPTHLIKTRGQQVTLRCSPKSGHDTVSWYQQALGQGPQFIFQYYEEEERQRGNFPDRFSGHQFPNYSSELNVNALLLGDSALYLCASSLGSEETQYFGPGTRLLVL.

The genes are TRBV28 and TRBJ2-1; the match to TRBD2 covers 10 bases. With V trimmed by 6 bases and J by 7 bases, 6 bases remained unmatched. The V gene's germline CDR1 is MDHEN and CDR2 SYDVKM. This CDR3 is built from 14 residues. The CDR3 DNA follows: TGTGCCAGCAGCCAGCGGGGGGGCCGGAATGAGCAGTTCTTC. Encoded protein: CASSQRGGRNEQFF.

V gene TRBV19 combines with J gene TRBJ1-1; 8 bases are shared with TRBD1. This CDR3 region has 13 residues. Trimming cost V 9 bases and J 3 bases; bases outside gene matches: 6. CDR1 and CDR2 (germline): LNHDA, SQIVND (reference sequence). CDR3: CASHSGGHTEAFF. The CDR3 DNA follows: TGTGCCAGCCACTCAGGGGGCCACACTGAAGCTTTCTTT.

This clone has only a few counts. The CDR3 reads CASSPLGLAGGSEQFF. The CDR3 DNA follows: TGTGCCAGCAGCCCCCTCGGGCTAGCGGGGGGGAGTGAGCAGTTCTTC. J is TRBJ2-1 and V is TRBV14, with TRBD2 matching over 12 bases. This CDR3 contains 16 residues. Germline CDR1 SGHDN, CDR2 FVKESK. Trimming took 4 bases from V and 9 from J; bases not matched to a gene: 10.

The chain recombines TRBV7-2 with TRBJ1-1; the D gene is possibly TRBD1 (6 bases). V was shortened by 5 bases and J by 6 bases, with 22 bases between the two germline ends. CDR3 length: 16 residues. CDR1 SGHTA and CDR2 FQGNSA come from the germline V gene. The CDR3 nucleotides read TGTGCCAGCAGCCCCATAGTAGGGCAGGGGATCTCTGAAGCTTTCTTT. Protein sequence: CASSPIVGQGISEAFF.

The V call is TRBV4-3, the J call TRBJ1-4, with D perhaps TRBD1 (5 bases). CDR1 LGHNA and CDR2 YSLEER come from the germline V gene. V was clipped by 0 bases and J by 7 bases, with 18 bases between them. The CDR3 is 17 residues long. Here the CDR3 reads CASSQELVRVRGEKLFF. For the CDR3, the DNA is TGCGCCAGCAGCCAAGAGCTAGTCAGGGTTCGTGGTGAAAAACTGTTTTTT.

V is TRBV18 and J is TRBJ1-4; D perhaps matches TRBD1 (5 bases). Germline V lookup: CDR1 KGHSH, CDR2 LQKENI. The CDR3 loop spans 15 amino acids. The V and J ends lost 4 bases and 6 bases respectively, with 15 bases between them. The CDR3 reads CASSLKGRQDEKLFF. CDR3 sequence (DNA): TGTGCCAGCTCACTAAAGGGGCGCCAAGATGAAAAACTGTTTTTT.

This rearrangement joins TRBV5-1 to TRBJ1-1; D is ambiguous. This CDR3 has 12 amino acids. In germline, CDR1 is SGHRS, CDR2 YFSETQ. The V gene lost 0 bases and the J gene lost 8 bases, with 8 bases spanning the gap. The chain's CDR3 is CASSLGHSEAFF. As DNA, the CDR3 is TGCGCCAGCAGCTTGGGTCACTCCGAAGCTTTCTTT.

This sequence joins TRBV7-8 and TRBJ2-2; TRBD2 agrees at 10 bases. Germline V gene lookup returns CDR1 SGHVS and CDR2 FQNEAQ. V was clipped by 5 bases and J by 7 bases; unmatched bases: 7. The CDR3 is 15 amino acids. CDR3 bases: TGTGCCAGCAGCCTAAAAAGCGGGGGGGGCGGGGAGCTGTTTTTT. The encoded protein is CASSLKSGGGGELFF.

CDR3 sequence reads: CASSLGGVVNTEAFF. CDR3 sequence (DNA): TGTGCCAGCAGCTTAGGCGGGGTGGTGAACACTGAAGCTTTCTTT. J is TRBJ1-1 and V is TRBV13, with D unresolved. Per the germline V gene, CDR1 is PRHDT and CDR2 is FYEKMQ (reference sequence). This CDR3 is built from 15 residues. V lost 0 bases and J 0 bases, leaving 8 bases between the germline ends.

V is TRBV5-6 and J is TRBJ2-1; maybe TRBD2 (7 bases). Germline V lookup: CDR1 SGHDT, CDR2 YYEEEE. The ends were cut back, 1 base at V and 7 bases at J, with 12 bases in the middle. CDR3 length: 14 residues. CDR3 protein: CASSLRGAGNEQFF. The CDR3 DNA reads TGTGCCAGCAGCTTGCGGGGGGCTGGGAATGAGCAGTTCTTC.

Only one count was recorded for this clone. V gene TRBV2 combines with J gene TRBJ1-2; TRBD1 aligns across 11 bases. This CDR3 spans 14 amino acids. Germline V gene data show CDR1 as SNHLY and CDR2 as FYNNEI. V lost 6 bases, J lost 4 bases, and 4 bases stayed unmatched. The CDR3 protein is CASSGQGASYGYTF. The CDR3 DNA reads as TGTGCCAGCAGCGGACAGGGGGCGAGCTATGGCTACACCTTC.

DNA of the CDR3: TGCAGCGTTCGGACTGTGAACACTGAAGCTTTCTTT. Protein sequence: CSVRTVNTEAFF. This chain connects TRBV29-1 to TRBJ1-1, with D hard to call. Germline lookup yields CDR1 SQVTM and CDR2 ANQGSEA. The CDR3 spans 12 residues. Trimming shortened V by 5 bases and J by 0 bases, and 7 bases separated the two germline ends.

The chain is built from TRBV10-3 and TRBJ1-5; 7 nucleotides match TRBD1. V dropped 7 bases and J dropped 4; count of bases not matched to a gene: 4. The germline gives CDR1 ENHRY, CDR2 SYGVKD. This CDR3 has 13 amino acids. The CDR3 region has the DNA TGTGCCATCACCCGGGACAGTAATCAGCCCCAGCATTTT. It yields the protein CAITRDSNQPQHF.

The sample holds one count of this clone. CDR3 bases: TGTGCCAGCAGCGTAGATTCTAGCGGGGGAGGAGAGACCCAGTACTTC. Encoded protein: CASSVDSSGGGETQYF. The chain links TRBV9 to TRBJ2-5, with 10 bases aligning to TRBD2. Germline-derived CDR1 and CDR2 are SGDLS and YYNGEE. The V segment lost 0 bases and the J segment 4 bases; nucleotides outside the gene matches: 6. The CDR3 is 16 residues long.

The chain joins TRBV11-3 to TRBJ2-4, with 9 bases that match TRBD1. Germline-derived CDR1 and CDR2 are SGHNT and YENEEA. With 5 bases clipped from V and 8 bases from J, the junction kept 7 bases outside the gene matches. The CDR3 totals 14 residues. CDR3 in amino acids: CASSTRTGVDIQYF. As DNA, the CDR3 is TGTGCCAGCAGCACACGGACAGGGGTAGACATTCAGTACTTC.

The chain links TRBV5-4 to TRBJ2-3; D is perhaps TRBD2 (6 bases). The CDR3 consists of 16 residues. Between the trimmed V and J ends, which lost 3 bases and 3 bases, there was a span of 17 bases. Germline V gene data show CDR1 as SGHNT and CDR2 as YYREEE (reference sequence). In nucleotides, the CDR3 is TGTGCCAGCAGCTGGAGCGGGTCTACGGGAACAGATACGCAGTATTTT. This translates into CASSWSGSTGTDTQYF.

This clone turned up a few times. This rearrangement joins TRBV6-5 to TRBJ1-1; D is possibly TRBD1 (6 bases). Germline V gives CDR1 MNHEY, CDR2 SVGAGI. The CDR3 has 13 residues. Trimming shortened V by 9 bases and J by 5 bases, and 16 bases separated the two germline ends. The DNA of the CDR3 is TGTGCCAGTTACAGGGAAACGGCGACTGAAGCTTTCTTT. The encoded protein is CASYRETATEAFF.

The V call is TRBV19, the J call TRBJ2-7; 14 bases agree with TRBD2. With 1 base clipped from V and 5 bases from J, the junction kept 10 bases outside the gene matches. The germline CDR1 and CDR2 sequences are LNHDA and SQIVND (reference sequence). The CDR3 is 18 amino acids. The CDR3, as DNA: TGTGCCAGTAGTATAGGTGGACTAGCGGGGGGCCTCGCCCACGAGCAGTACTTC. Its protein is CASSIGGLAGGLAHEQYF.

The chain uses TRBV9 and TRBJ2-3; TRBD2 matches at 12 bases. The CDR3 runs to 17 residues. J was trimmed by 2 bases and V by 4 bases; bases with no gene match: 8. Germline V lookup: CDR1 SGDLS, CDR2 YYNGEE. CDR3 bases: TGTGCCAGCAGCCCTCGGACTAGCGGGGCCTCCACAGATACGCAGTATTTT. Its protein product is CASSPRTSGASTDTQYF.

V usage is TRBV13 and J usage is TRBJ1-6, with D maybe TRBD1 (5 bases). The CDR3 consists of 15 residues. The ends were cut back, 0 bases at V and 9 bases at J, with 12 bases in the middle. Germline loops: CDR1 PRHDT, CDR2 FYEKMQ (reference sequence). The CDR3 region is CASSLGGGDFSPLHF. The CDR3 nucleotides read TGTGCCAGCAGCTTAGGCGGGGGGGATTTTTCACCCCTCCACTTT. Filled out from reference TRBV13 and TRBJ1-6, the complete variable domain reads AAGVIQSPRHLIKEKRETATLKCYPIPRHDTVYWYQQGPGQDPQFLISFYEKMQSDKGSIPDRFSAQQFSDYHSELNMSSLELGDSALYFCASSLGGGDFSPLHFGNGTRLTVT.

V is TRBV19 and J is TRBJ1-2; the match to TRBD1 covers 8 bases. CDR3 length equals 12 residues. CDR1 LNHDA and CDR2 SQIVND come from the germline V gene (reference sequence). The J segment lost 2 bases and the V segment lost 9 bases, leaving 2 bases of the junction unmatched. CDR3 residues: CASWTGNYGYTF. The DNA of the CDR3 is TGTGCCAGCTGGACAGGGAACTATGGCTACACCTTC.

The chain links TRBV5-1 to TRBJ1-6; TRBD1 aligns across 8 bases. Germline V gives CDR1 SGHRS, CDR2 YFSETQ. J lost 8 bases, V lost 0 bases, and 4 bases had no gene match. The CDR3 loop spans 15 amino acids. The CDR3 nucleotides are TGCGCCAGCAGCTTGGGACAGGGGAACCATTCACCCCTCCACTTT. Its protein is CASSLGQGNHSPLHF.

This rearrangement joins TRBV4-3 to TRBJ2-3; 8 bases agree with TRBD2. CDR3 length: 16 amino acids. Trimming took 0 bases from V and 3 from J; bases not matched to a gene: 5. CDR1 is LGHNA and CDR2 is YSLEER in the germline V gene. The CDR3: CASSQERRGATDTQYF. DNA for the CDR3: TGCGCCAGCAGCCAAGAAAGGCGGGGGGCTACAGATACGCAGTATTTT.

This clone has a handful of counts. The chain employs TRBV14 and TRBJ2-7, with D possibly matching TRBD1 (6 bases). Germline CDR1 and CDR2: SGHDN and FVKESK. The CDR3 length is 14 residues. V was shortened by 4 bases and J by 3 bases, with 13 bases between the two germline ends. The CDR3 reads CASSPPDRHYEQYF. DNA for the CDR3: TGTGCCAGCAGCCCTCCAGACAGGCACTACGAGCAGTACTTC.

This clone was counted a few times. The CDR3 DNA is TGTGCCAGCACCCTCAGAGGGGGCGACGCAGATACGCAGTATTTT. This encodes CASTLRGGDADTQYF. The J gene is TRBJ2-3, the V gene TRBV6-5, with 7 bases aligning to TRBD1. From germline, CDR1 is MNHEY and CDR2 SVGAGI. With 7 bases clipped from V and 4 bases from J, the junction kept 11 bases outside the gene matches. There are 15 residues in the CDR3.

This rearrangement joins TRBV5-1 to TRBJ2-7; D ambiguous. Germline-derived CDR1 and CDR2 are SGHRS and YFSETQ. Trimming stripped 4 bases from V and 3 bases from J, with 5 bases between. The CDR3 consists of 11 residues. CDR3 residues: CASSNSYEQYF. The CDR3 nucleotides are TGCGCCAGCAGCAACAGCTACGAGCAGTACTTC.

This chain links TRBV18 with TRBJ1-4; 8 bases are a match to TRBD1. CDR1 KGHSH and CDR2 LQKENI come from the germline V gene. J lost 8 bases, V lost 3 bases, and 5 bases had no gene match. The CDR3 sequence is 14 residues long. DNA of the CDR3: TGTGCCAGCTCACCTTTCGACAGGGGCGAAAAACTGTTTTTT. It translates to CASSPFDRGEKLFF.

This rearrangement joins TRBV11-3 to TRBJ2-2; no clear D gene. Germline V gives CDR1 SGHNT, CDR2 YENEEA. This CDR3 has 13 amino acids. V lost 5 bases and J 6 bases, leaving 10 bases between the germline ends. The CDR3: CASSAELAGELFF. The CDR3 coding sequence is TGTGCCAGCAGCGCTGAGTTGGCCGGGGAGCTGTTTTTT.